The sequence of this TCR beta chain was determined in a study of T-cell reconstitution after alpha-beta-depleted transplantation in children. Germline V gene lookup returns CDR1 KGHSH and CDR2 LQKENI. The CDR3 extends over 11 amino acids. Trimming left V 6 bases short and J 3 bases short, with 6 bases between. Preparation of the TCRbeta library was carried out with unique molecular identifiers. MiXCR, applied by TCRdb to the PCR reads, yields one record per CDR3 protein. This sample yields about a million distinct CDR3 sequences, of which about 30% are seen a single time; around 30% belongs to the top ten. Study-level findings and limits: T-cell counts and diversity at one year following transplant were attributed mainly to newly produced T cells.

This clonotype was detected ten times or more. As yet, its antigen is unknown. Sequenced here: PBMCs, mostly from graft donor cells, sampled 360 days after TCRalphabeta/CD19-depleted stem cell transplant. The J gene is TRBJ2-7, the V gene TRBV18; D unresolved. The origin of this receptor is a boy under two years old who had a stem cell transplant for SCID, so the T cells may come from the graft donor. The CDR3 coding sequence is TGTGCCAGCTCCCCGGGCTACGAGCAGTACTTC. Amino acid sequence: CASSPGYEQYF.